This entry is about one T cell receptor (beta chain). Its antigen is not known. The data were taken from a study of T-cell reconstitution after alpha-beta-depleted transplantation in children. Findings of the study overall: Some patients showed high day-60 TCRbeta diversity, which derived from surviving recipient T cells and thymic progenitors.

CDR1 and CDR2 (germline): SGHTA, FQGNSA. The CDR3 is made up of 21 amino acids. V was clipped by 0 bases and J by 3 bases; unmatched bases: 21. Using unique molecular identifiers, the investigators prepared the TCRbeta library. Via MiXCR, TCRdb re-called the PCR reads, giving one row per CDR3 protein. The sample consists of approximately 300,000 distinct CDR3 sequences, over 9.5% of them appearing once. The chain joins TRBV7-2 to TRBJ2-5; 8 positions agree with TRBD2. The clonotype comes from a boy under two years old with acute myeloid leukemia, due to receive a stem cell transplant. The sequencing here drew on PBMCs, taken before TCRalphabeta/CD19-depleted stem cell transplant. The CDR3 loop is CASSLAVPGRAGEVSEETQYF. In nucleotides, the CDR3 is TGTGCCAGCAGCTTAGCGGTTCCGGGACGAGCGGGAGAAGTGAGTGAAGAGACCCAGTACTTC.